A selection of T cell receptor beta chains follows, all from one sample in a study of human T cells and chemical hapten exposure. TCRdb itself ran the reads through MiXCR, one entry per CDR3 protein. This table has about 120,000 distinct CDR3 sequences, 8% to 9.5% appearing once. Sequenced material: whole blood. The origin of the receptors is a human donor in good health. Some clones in this sample may be carry-over from other donors' samples. Each CDR3 is given with its conserved first and last residue. Each record gives: V gene, J gene, CDR3 protein.

TRBV20-1	TRBJ2-1	CSARKGPPWDEQFF
TRBV20-1	TRBJ1-5	CSAVQNNQPQHF
TRBV11-2	TRBJ2-1	CASSFPGGSYNEQFF
TRBV10-3	TRBJ2-1	CAIKDYLSYEQFF
TRBV2	TRBJ1-6	CASSELGQGNGSPLHF
TRBV10-3	TRBJ2-5	CAISELAGGPRQETQYF
TRBV5-1	TRBJ2-1	CASRPGPSDNEQFF
TRBV4-1	TRBJ1-1	CASSPTAATEAFF
TRBV11-1	TRBJ2-5	CASSFKGGETQYF
TRBV6-2/TRBV6-3	TRBJ2-7	CASSYSNLAYEQYF